The clone carrying this T cell receptor (beta chain) was counted at least ten times. The germline V gene has CDR1 DFQATT and CDR2 SNEGSKA (reference sequence). V was pared by 0 bases and J by 5 bases, with 13 bases of the junction left unmatched. The CDR3 sequence is 17 residues long. This record comes from a study of T-cell reconstitution after alpha-beta-depleted transplantation in children. TCRbeta library preparation incorporated unique molecular identifiers. MiXCR, applied by TCRdb to the PCR reads, yields one record per CDR3 protein. The sample contains roughly 300,000 distinct CDR3 sequences, about 9.3% of which appear only once.

V usage is TRBV20-1 and J usage is TRBJ2-1, with 7 bases identical to TRBD2. Material: PBMCs from the stem cell graft donor, obtained from the stem cell graft. This TCR was sampled from a human donor who donated a stem cell graft to a child with acute lymphoblastic leukemia. This chain's CDR3 is CSAREPTSPIQDNEQFF. CDR3 DNA sequence: TGCAGTGCTAGAGAACCGACTAGCCCGATTCAAGACAATGAGCAGTTCTTC.